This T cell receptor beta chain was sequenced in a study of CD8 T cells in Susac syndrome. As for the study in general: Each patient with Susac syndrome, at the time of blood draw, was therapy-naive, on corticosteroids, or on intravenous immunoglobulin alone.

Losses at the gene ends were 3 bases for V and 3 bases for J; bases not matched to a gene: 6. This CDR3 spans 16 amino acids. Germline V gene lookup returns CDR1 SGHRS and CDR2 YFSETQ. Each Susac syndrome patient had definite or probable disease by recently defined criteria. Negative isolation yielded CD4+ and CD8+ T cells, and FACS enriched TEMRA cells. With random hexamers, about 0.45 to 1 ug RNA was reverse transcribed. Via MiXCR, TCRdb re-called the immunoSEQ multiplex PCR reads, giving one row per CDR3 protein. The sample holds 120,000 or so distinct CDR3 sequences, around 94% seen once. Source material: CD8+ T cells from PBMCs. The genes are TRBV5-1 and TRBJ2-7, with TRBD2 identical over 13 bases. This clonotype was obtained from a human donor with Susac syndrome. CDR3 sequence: CASSWTSGSPSYEQYF. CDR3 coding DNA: TGCGCCAGCAGCTGGACTAGCGGGAGTCCTAGCTACGAGCAGTACTTC.